This T cell receptor beta chain derives from a study of cytomegalovirus exposure and HLA in healthy donors. Study-wide points: Cytomegalovirus association was listed for approximately 160 TCR beta chains. Sequencing had likely introduced a cluster of highly shared sequence variants as an artifact. Within a later analysis, the majority of CMV-associated TCR beta chains appeared HLA-restricted.

This CDR3 is built from 13 residues. The V and J ends lost 4 bases and 7 bases, in that order; junction bases with no gene match: 5. Germline loops: CDR1 SGHRS, CDR2 YFSETQ. Every donor was a healthy person donating bone marrow. On this clone itself: The target antigen is unknown.

60 Vbeta and 13 Jbeta primers were used in PCR. Sequencing was performed with immunoSEQ multiplex PCR; in TCRdb, only in-frame clones are kept and a portion is missing. Of about 92,000 clones listed, approximately 85% are singletons. This TCR derives from a woman aged 18 to 35 in good health and CMV-seropositive. Sequencing input: PBMCs. The V gene is TRBV5-1, the J gene TRBJ2-7; TRBD2 matches 10 bases. The DNA of the CDR3 is TGCGCCAGCAGCCCGGGACTAGCGCGGGAGCAGTACTTC. This translates into CASSPGLAREQYF.